This T cell receptor (beta chain) was recorded in a study of technical replicates of blood from a handful of donors. As concerns this clone: This same CDR3 is encoded by further DNA sequences in the sample.

Trimming took 1 base from V and 3 from J; bases not matched to a gene: 3. CDR1 is SGHRS and CDR2 is YFSETQ in the germline V gene. This CDR3 region has 15 residues. Using immunoSEQ multiplex PCR, the repertoire was profiled, and TCRdb retains in-frame clones only, with some absent. This table holds 55,000 to 75,000 clones, about 90% found once. This receptor was obtained from a human donor in good health. Some clones in this sample may be carry-over from other donors' samples. The specimen sequenced was PBMCs. V usage is TRBV5-1 and J usage is TRBJ2-1, with TRBD2 matching over 8 bases. The CDR3 region has the DNA TGCGCCAGCAGCTTGCTGGCGGGAGGCTACAATGAGCAGTTCTTC. Translating gives CASSLLAGGYNEQFF.